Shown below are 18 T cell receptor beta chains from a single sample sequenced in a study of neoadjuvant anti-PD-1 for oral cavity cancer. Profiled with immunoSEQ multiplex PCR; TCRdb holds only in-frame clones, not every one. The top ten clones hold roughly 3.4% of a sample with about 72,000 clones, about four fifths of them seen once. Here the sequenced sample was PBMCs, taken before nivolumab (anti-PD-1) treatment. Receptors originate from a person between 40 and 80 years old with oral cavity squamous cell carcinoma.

Here the CDR3 reads CASSVSSAGQETQYF. CDR3 nucleotide sequence: TGTGCCAGCAGCGTTTCATCTGCGGGGCAAGAGACCCAGTACTTC. The chain is built from TRBV9 and TRBJ2-5, with D perhaps TRBD2 (6 bases). The CDR3 consists of 15 residues. The V and J ends lost 2 bases and 2 bases respectively, with 13 bases between them. The germline V gene has CDR1 SGDLS and CDR2 YYNGEE.

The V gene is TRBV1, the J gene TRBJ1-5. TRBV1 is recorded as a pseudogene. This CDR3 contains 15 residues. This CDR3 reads CTSSQMGPGIQPQHF. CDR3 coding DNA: TGCACCAGCAGCCAGATGGGACCAGGGATCCAGCCCCAGCATTTT.

CDR3 amino acids: CASSSRTGINEKLFF. CDR3 sequence (DNA): TGTGCCAGCAGCTCCCGGACGGGGATTAATGAAAAACTGTTTTTT. The rearrangement links TRBV7-9 to TRBJ1-4; D is unresolved. The CDR3 totals 15 residues. CDR1 and CDR2 (germline): SEHNR, FQNEAQ (reference sequence). Trimming shortened V by 4 bases and J by 4 bases, and 13 bases separated the two germline ends.

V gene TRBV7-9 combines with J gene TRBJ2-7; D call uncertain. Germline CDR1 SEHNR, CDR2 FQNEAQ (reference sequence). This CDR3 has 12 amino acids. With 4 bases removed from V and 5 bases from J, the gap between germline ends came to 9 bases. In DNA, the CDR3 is TGTGCCAGCAGCTCGGTAACGGACGAGCAGTACTTC. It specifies CASSSVTDEQYF.

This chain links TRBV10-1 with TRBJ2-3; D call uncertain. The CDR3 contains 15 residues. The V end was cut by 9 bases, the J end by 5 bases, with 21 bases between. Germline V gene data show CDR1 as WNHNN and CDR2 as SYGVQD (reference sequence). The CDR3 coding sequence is TGCGCCAGTTCTGGCGTGGCACCTCTGAGAGATACGCAGTATTTT. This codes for CASSGVAPLRDTQYF.

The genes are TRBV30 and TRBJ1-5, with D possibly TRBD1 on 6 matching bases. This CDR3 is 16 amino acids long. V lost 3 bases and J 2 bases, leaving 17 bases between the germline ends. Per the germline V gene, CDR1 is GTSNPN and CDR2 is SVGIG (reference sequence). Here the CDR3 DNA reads TGTGCCTGGAGGGACCGATTGACAGGCGGCAATCAGCCCCAGCATTTT. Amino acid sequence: CAWRDRLTGGNQPQHF.

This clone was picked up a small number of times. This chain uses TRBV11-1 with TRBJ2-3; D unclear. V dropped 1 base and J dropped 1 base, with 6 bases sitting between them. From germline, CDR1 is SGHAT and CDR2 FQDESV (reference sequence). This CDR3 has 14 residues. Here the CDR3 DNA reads TGTGCCAGCAGCTTAGGGGCACGCACAGATACGCAGTATTTT. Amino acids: CASSLGARTDTQYF.

The CDR3 loop reads CASSFSDNEQFF. As DNA, the CDR3 is TGTGCCAGCAGCTTTTCCGACAATGAGCAGTTCTTC. V usage is TRBV11-2 and J usage is TRBJ2-1; D is ambiguous. In germline, CDR1 is SGHAT, CDR2 FQNNGV. Deletions cut 3 bases from V and 5 bases from J, with 5 bases between. The CDR3 spans 12 residues.

This CDR3 is CASSFSGGLYEQFF. CDR3 DNA: TGTGCCAGCAGTTTCAGCGGGGGGCTGTATGAGCAGTTCTTC. This chain links TRBV27 with TRBJ2-1, with 9 bases identical to TRBD2. Germline-derived CDR1 and CDR2 are MNHEY and SMNVEV (reference sequence). This CDR3 contains 14 residues. The J segment lost 8 bases and the V segment lost 3 bases, leaving 5 bases of the junction unmatched.

DNA for the CDR3: TGCGCCAGCAGCTTAGAGGGAGGTGAAAAACTGTTTTTT. Its protein product is CASSLEGGEKLFF. This chain joins TRBV5-1 and TRBJ1-4; no clear D gene. This CDR3 has 13 residues. V was trimmed by 2 bases and J by 7 bases, leaving 9 bases between them. Germline CDR1 and CDR2: SGHRS and YFSETQ.

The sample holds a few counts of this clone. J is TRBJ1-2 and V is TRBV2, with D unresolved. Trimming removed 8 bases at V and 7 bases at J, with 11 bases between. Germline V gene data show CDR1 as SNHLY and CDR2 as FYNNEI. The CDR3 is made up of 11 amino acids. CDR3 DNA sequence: TGTGCCAGCTTGGCTGGCGGTGGCTACACCTTC. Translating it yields CASLAGGGYTF.

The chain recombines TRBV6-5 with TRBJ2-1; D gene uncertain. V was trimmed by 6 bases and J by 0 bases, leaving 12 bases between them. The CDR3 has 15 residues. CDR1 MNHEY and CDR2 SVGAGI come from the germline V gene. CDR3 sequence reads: CASRNTPSSYNEQFF. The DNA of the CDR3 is TGTGCCAGCAGAAACACTCCGAGCTCCTACAATGAGCAGTTCTTC.

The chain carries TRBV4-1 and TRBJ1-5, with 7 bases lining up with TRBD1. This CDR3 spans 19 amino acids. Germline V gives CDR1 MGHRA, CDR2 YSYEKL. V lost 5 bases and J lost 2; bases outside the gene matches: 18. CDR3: CASSKGGLRADPRNQPQHF. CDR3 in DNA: TGCGCCAGCAGCAAAGGGGGCCTGCGGGCCGATCCACGCAATCAGCCCCAGCATTTT.

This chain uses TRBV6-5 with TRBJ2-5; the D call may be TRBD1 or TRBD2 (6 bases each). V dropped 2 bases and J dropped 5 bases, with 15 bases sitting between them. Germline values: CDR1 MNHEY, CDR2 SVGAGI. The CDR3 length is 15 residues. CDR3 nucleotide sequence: TGTGCCAGCAGTTACGGTCCGGGGGCGGGGGAGACCCAGTACTTC. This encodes CASSYGPGAGETQYF.

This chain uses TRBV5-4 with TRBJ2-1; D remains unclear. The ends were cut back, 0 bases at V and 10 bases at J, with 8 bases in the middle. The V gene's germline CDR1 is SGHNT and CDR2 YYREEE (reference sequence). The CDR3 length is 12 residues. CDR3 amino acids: CASSLGRREQFF. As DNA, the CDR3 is TGTGCCAGCAGCTTGGGTCGTCGCGAGCAGTTCTTC. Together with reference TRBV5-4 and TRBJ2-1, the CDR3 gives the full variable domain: ETGVTQSPTHLIKTRGQQVTLRCSSQSGHNTVSWYQQALGQGPQFIFQYYREEENGRGNFPPRFSGLQFPNYSSELNVNALELDDSALYLCASSLGRREQFFGPGTRLTVL.

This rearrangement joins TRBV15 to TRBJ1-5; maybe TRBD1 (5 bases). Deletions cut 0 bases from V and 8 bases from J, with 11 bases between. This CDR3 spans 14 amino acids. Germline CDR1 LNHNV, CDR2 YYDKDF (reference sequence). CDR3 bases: TGTGCCACCAGCAGAGATGCGGGGGAGGAGCCCCAGCATTTT. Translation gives CATSRDAGEEPQHF.

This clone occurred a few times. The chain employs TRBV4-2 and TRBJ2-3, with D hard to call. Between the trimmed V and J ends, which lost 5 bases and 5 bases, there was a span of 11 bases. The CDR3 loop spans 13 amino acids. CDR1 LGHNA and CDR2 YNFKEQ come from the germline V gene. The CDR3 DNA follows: TGTGCCAGCAGCAGTAGAATAGGAGATACGCAGTATTTT. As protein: CASSSRIGDTQYF.

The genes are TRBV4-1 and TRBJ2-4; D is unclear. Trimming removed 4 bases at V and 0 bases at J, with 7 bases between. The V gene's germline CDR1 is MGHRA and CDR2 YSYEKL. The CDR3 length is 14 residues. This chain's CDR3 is CASSPAVAKNIQYF. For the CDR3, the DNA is TGCGCCAGCAGCCCGGCCGTAGCCAAAAACATTCAGTACTTC.